Described below is a single T cell receptor (beta chain) sequence and its context. What this receptor recognizes is not known. An end of the junction differs from the germline gene, which may be a read error. This entry belongs to a study of human versus mouse CDR3 diversity and MHC coevolution (dated by TCRdb to 2016 to 2017). Broadly, across the study: According to reports, the immunoSEQ assay detects one in 200,000 T cells and minimizes multiplex PCR amplification bias. The human cohort was made up of three healthy volunteer blood donors, who at collection were aged 30 to 40, 40 to 49 and 60 to 70, one donor in each range. Human naive CD4 T cell repertoires were used as a reference for TCR selection on multiple MHC II alleles and were compared with human-TCR-locus transgenic mice carrying single MHC II. Valid reads per sample ranged from about 0.6 x 10^7 to 1.8 x 10^7 across mouse and human samples.

The CDR3 covers 14 residues, taking in both the cysteine and the phenylalanine. Only CDR3 DNA is held: 42 bases, read in frame from base 1. CDR1 and CDR2 are read off the germline V gene as MNHNS and SASEGT. Fluorescence-activated cell sorting was used to isolate naive CD4 T cells, defined as CD45RO-negative and CD62L-positive, from PBMCs. Around 50 ml of fresh peripheral blood was collected from each donor, and PBMCs were isolated by Ficoll density centrifugation. Cell sorting was carried out on a FACSAria III instrument, and a purity above 95% was achieved for all samples. The QIAGEN blood and tissue kit was used to extract genomic DNA from the sorted cells, and that DNA was then quantified on a NanoDrop 1000. TCR alpha and beta chains were deep sequenced and quantified on the immunoSEQ platform using multiplex PCR of genomic DNA. As for the authors' bioinformatics: IMGT gene and region definitions were used to annotate TCR sequences. Out-of-frame rearrangements were taken as a proxy for the preselection repertoire and were compared with in-frame clonotypes. Repertoire size was estimated with the iCHAO1 estimator supplied with the immunoSEQ platform. Clonal inequality was measured with a Gini index on in-frame amino acid clonotypes, based on the Lorenz curve. The intersect function in the R package tcR was used to count shared clonotypes, while the Jaccard index served to score similarity. Frequencies of V, J and V-J usage were subjected to principal component analysis with the R prcomp function, without normalization. Not all clones reach the TCRdb copy of this immuneACCESS table, which keeps in-frame sequences only. Checked studies attribute under half of the gap to unresolved V genes and leave the rest unexplained. D and trimming come from the DNA, and the V and J calls and clone size come from that table. The sample data list about 83,000 clones, and around 93% of these were observed just once. The ten largest clones represent more than 0.13% of the sample.

On the study overall, not on this receptor specifically: On average, humans had more CDR3 deletions and insertions than mice, indicating greater exonuclease and TdT activity. The lowest clonal inequality scores among all compared groups were observed in most of the three human donors. According to iCHAO1 estimates, humans had the largest TCR beta repertoire, around 1.7 million clonotypes, which was attributed likely to selection by multiple MHC II molecules. Repertoire diversity was not considered directly comparable between humans and mice because human T cells were selected on roughly 6 MHC II alleles.

The rearrangement combines TRBV6-1 with TRBJ2-7; no D segment can be confidently identified. The sequence was obtained from a person aged 25-75 years in good health. Material for sequencing was naive CD4+ T cells from blood. The cell subset or site tag for this specimen amounts to: CD45RO-negative CD62L-positive naive CD4 T cells. The CDR3 sequence is CASSSTLTTHERYF. Here is the DNA: TGTGCCAGCAGTTCAACGCTCACGACCCACGAGCGGTACTTC.